This entry features one T cell receptor beta chain sequence. It has no known antigen specificity. No much larger clone is present one base from it, and per-base qualities are unavailable. This specimen belongs to a study of blood T cells in healthy people across ages (dated by TCRdb to about 2015). About the full investigation: In model experiments, template switching captured about one uniquely barcoded TCR beta cDNA molecule for every two T cells. The donors were split into four age groups: young (average about 16 years), middle-aged (about 40), aged (approximately 60) and long-lived (approximately 80). Age-related changes in TCR beta repertoire diversity were measured in the study by deep sequencing normalized with unique cDNA molecular identifiers. The study analyzed two additional independent replicas of 1 million unique cDNA reads from the same blood draw for two donors, one aged 18 to 29 and one aged 80 or older. To avoid experimental bias, donors of different ages were spread randomly across the sequencing lanes. On the study overall, not on this receptor specifically: Bulk unsorted PBMC profiling prevented conclusive comparison of naive and antigen-experienced compartments. Estimates of total diversity based on one million sequenced T cells were regarded as lower bounds and as underestimates. The CMV infection status of donors was not known, potentially confounding age-related changes in expanded clonotypes. Compared with the aged group, the long-lived group had more naive CD4+ T cells, fewer expanded clones and increased TCR diversity, suggesting age selection. As age increased, observed TCR beta diversity per million T cells dropped in a roughly linear way, and a significant reduction was already evident by age about 36. There was a strong correlation between observed TCR beta diversity and the percentage of naive T cells measured by flow cytometry.

Library creation used 5' RACE. Sequencing was carried out with an Illumina HiSeq 2500. The second PCR ran for about 7 to 11 cycles and used a J-beta primer mix along with a sample-barcoded 5' primer. A unique molecular identifier was introduced onto each TCR beta cDNA molecule by a template-switch 5' adaptor carrying 12 random nucleotides. Each sample yielded at least 3 million CDR3-containing paired-end reads. First-strand cDNA was synthesized from all RNA with the Mint cDNA synthesis kit, primed by a TRBC-specific oligonucleotide. Following uracil-DNA glycosylase treatment, all cDNA underwent a first 18-cycle PCR with the universal primers M1SS and BC2_uni_R. Per the authors' processing: For normalization, 1 million high-quality reads were randomly selected from each sample, with every read carrying a distinct molecular identifier. Reads with shared molecular identifiers were discarded instead of being binned into consensus sequences. CDR3 identification, clonotype clustering and error correction used MiTCR with a Q25 quality threshold and the strictest error-elimination algorithm. Lower-bound total TCR beta diversity was estimated with a nonparametric unseen species model using Euler transformation. TCRdb reran the public reads through fastp at Q25 and MiXCR, keeping productive beta chains. Rows are unified per CDR3 protein, each entry keeping the most common DNA and genes. The V and J calls reflect TCRdb's pipeline rather than the authors' work. The sample table records about 2 million distinct CDR3 sequences; 49% of these occur just once. The top ten hold around 2.1% of the sample.

Based on the germline V gene, the CDR1 and CDR2 sequences are MNHEY and SVGEGT. The CDR3 has 18 amino acids, counting the end cysteine and phenylalanine. Only CDR3 DNA remains: 54 bases, in frame from the first base. At the junction V is shortened by 6 bases and J by 3 bases; bases outside the gene matches: 12. Donors were 35 to 40 systemically healthy Caucasian individuals from Russia aged about 6 to 100 years. About 9.8 milliliters of peripheral blood were drawn from each donor into EDTA-treated Vacutainer tubes. Ficoll-Paque density-gradient centrifugation was used to isolate PBMCs, with at least 7 million per sample. Total RNA was extracted from PBMCs with Trizol reagent, with at least 5.5 micrograms obtained per sample. For every donor, an aliquot of PBMCs went through flow cytometry to measure the percentages of naive CD45RAhigh/CD27high T cells.

The chain couples TRBV6-2 or TRBV6-3 to TRBJ2-3; TRBD2 aligns with 13 central bases. The sample taken for sequencing was blood. The clonotype was recovered from a woman aged 40 to 55 in good health. Here is the DNA: TGTGCCAGCAGCCGCAACCCCCGGACTAGCGGGGGTACAGATACGCAGTATTTT. This is translated as CASSRNPRTSGGTDTQYF.